Reported below is one TCR beta chain. This entry comes from a study of blood T cell repertoires in COVID-19. Produced via immunoSEQ multiplex PCR; TCRdb's table is partial and in-frame only. The sample contains some 260,000 clones, nearly 90% of which appear only once. The CDR3 loop spans 18 amino acids. Germline V gene sequence: CDR1 SGDLS, CDR2 YYNGEE. The ends lost 4 bases at V and 0 bases at J; junction bases unmatched: 9. The chain links TRBV9 to TRBJ2-6; 8 positions agree with TRBD1. The TCR comes from a human donor in a cohort sampled during active COVID-19. Specimen: peripheral blood. The CDR3 region has the DNA TGTGCCAGCAGCTACTCCGGGACAGGCCTCTCTGGGGCCAACGTCCTGACTTTC. This encodes CASSYSGTGLSGANVLTF.